Listed below are T cell receptor beta chains from one sample, sequenced in a study of regulatory T cells in long-lasting Graves disease. Via MiXCR, TCRdb re-called the multiplex PCR reads, giving one row per CDR3 protein. The data contain roughly 430,000 distinct CDR3 sequences, 16% of them singletons. The same sample was also used in a study of T cells in Graves' hyperthyroidism and ophthalmopathy.

The sequenced sample was peripheral blood mononuclear cells (PBMCs), obtained at new diagnosis, from a patient treated with antithyroid drugs. The receptor set was obtained from a woman in her 30s with Graves disease. Both conserved end residues are trimmed from each CDR3. A D gene is named only where the DNA matches it firmly. Size tells how often a clone was seen (once, few, many) or the class of an expanded clone, and some rows leave it out.

ASSLEVASSYNEQF | NA | TRBV27 | many | TRBJ2-1
ASSVVTGEAETQY | NA | TRBV28 | many | NA
SARLGWETQY | NA | TRBV20-1 | many | TRBJ2-5
ASIRWTGPNYGYT | TRBD1 | TRBV7-8 | few | TRBJ1-2
SATKTGLGSYEQY | TRBD1 | TRBV20-1 | many | TRBJ2-7
ASTSTGRGRYNEQF | NA | TRBV27 | NA | TRBJ2-1
ASSVDGGVAGNTIY | NA | TRBV28 | NA | TRBJ1-3
ASSGDHLAF | NA | TRBV6-1 | many | TRBJ1-1
ASSSPGQNYGYT | NA | TRBV27 | many | TRBJ1-2
ASSLWLGTRNTEAF | NA | TRBV28 | NA | TRBJ1-1
ASSFARGDYGYT | NA | TRBV7-9 | NA | TRBJ1-2
ASSFTDGVLT | NA | TRBV7-8 | NA | TRBJ2-6
ASSVGGPYEQY | NA | TRBV9 | many | TRBJ2-7